This T cell receptor (beta chain) was profiled in a study of long-term antiretroviral therapy in people with HIV. Investigators performed immunoSEQ version v3.0 at survey level. Some clones are missing from TCRdb's copy, which holds only in-frame ones; the method was immunoSEQ multiplex PCR. The table shows 13,000 to 15,000 clones, with roughly 88% occurring only once. In this sample, this clone turned up a few times. Germline V gene sequence: CDR1 LNHDA, CDR2 SQIVND (reference sequence). The CDR3 has 13 residues. The V gene lost 7 bases and the J gene lost 4 bases, with 13 bases spanning the gap. The source was unsorted PBMCs, collected 0.4 years after starting antiretroviral therapy. The rearrangement uses TRBV19 and TRBJ1-2; D is unresolved. The source of this sequence is a man aged 25 to 40 with HIV. Here the CDR3 DNA reads TGTGCCAGTACCCCGTCTTACGGCTATGGCTACACCTTC. This sequence encodes CASTPSYGYGYTF. The variable domain in full, completed from reference TRBV19 and TRBJ1-2, reads DGGITQSPKYLFRKEGQNVTLSCEQNLNHDAMYWYRQDPGQGLRLIYYSQIVNDFQKGDIAEGYSVSREKKESFPLTVTSAQKNPTAFYLCASTPSYGYGYTFGSGTRLTVV.